The rows below give T cell receptor beta chains drawn from one sample of a study of T cell responses to AZD1222 COVID-19 vaccine. TCRdb's copy holds only in-frame clones and misses some; the assay was immunoSEQ multiplex PCR. The profile shows about 110,000 clones, around 81% of them singletons. Sequenced material: peripheral blood, taken on day 0 of AZD1222 vaccination. These receptors all come from an adult in good health. Both conserved end residues are part of each CDR3. The D gene is left open where the match is weak. Clone size is given for some rows only: seen once, a few or many times, or a class if the clone is expanded.

D: .; V: TRBV6-1; size: .; J: TRBJ2-1; DNA: TGTGCCAGCAGTGAAGAAGGCAGCCGGATCTCCTACAATGAGCAGTTCTTC; CDR3: CASSEEGSRISYNEQFF
D: .; V: TRBV28; size: once; J: TRBJ1-1; DNA: TGTGCCAGCAGTTTAGCCAGGGAGGCTTTCTTT; CDR3: CASSLAREAFF
D: .; V: TRBV6-5; size: .; J: TRBJ2-3; DNA: TGTGCCAGCACCCGACAGTCGTTAGATACGCAGTATTTT; CDR3: CASTRQSLDTQYF
D: .; V: TRBV27; size: .; J: TRBJ1-2; DNA: TGTGCCAGCAGTCAGGGCTATGGCTACACCTTC; CDR3: CASSQGYGYTF
D: TRBD2; V: TRBV13; size: once; J: TRBJ2-1; DNA: TGTGCCAGCAGCCCCGGGGGAGCGGGGGGGCGCAATGAGCAGTTCTTC; CDR3: CASSPGGAGGRNEQFF
D: .; V: TRBV19; size: .; J: TRBJ2-5; DNA: TGTGCCAGTAGTCACGACCCAGGGAGCTCCCAGACCCAGTACTTC; CDR3: CASSHDPGSSQTQYF
D: TRBD2; V: TRBV6-6; size: .; J: TRBJ2-1; DNA: TGTGCCAGCAGTTACTCGGGGACTAGCCGCTATGAGCAGTTCTTC; CDR3: CASSYSGTSRYEQFF
D: TRBD2; V: TRBV5-5; size: .; J: TRBJ2-1; DNA: TGTGCCAGCAGCTTGGACCTAGCGGGGATCTCCTACAATGAGCAGTTCTTC; CDR3: CASSLDLAGISYNEQFF
D: .; V: TRBV7-2; size: .; J: TRBJ1-4; DNA: TGTGCCAGCAGCTTAGCGGCAGGCCCCAGGGGTGAAAAACTGTTTTTT; CDR3: CASSLAAGPRGEKLFF
D: .; V: TRBV28; size: .; J: TRBJ2-2; DNA: TGTGCCAGCAGTTTGGTCAGGTTGACCGGGGAGCTGTTTTTT; CDR3: CASSLVRLTGELFF
D: .; V: TRBV5-4; size: few; J: TRBJ1-4; DNA: TGTGCCAGCAGCAGATTAGGTGGTTCAGGTAGGTCAACTAATGAAAAACTGTTTTTT; CDR3: CASSRLGGSGRSTNEKLFF
D: .; V: TRBV7-2; size: .; J: TRBJ1-2; DNA: TGTGCCAGCAGCTTAGTTAGCGAAAACTATGGCTACACCTTC; CDR3: CASSLVSENYGYTF
D: .; V: TRBV5-6; size: .; J: TRBJ1-2; DNA: TGTGCCAGCAGCTTGACGCTGAGGACAGATGGCTACACCTTC; CDR3: CASSLTLRTDGYTF
D: .; V: TRBV30; size: .; J: TRBJ1-2; DNA: TGTGCCTGGAGTGTCAAAAGGGCGTGGTATGGCTACACCTTC; CDR3: CAWSVKRAWYGYTF
D: TRBD1; V: TRBV24-1; size: .; J: TRBJ2-3; DNA: TGTGCCACCAGCAAACAGGGGACAGATACGCAGTATTTT; CDR3: CATSKQGTDTQYF
D: .; V: TRBV7-6; size: few; J: TRBJ1-4; DNA: TGTGCCAGCAGTTCGGGGACGGTCAATGAAAAACTGTTTTTT; CDR3: CASSSGTVNEKLFF
D: .; V: TRBV12-3/TRBV12-4; size: .; J: TRBJ1-1; DNA: TGTGCCAGCAGTTCAGGGAGGAACACTGAAGCTTTCTTT; CDR3: CASSSGRNTEAFF
D: .; V: TRBV6-2/TRBV6-3; size: .; J: TRBJ2-3; DNA: TGTGCCAGCAGCCGCGGGGGCTCCACAGATACGCAGTATTTT; CDR3: CASSRGGSTDTQYF
D: .; V: TRBV2; size: .; J: TRBJ2-1; DNA: TGTGCCAGCAGTGGAGGTGGATACAATGAGCAGTTCTTC; CDR3: CASSGGGYNEQFF
D: .; V: TRBV28; size: .; J: TRBJ1-2; DNA: TGTGCCAGCGGAACAGGGCTCTATGGCTACACCTTC; CDR3: CASGTGLYGYTF
D: .; V: TRBV28; size: few; J: TRBJ1-5; DNA: TGTGCCAGCAGTTCCCCCCGAAGCAATCAGCCCCAGCATTTT; CDR3: CASSSPRSNQPQHF
D: .; V: TRBV9; size: .; J: TRBJ1-1; DNA: TGTGCCAGCAGCGTAGCTACTACTCCAGCAGGGAACGCTGAAGCTTTCTTT; CDR3: CASSVATTPAGNAEAFF
D: TRBD1; V: TRBV15; size: .; J: TRBJ2-3; DNA: TGTGCCACCAGCAAGAGGATGACAGGGAAAGGGAACACAGATACGCAGTATTTT; CDR3: CATSKRMTGKGNTDTQYF
D: TRBD2; V: TRBV5-4; size: .; J: TRBJ2-2; DNA: TGTGCCAGCAGCTCCCGACTAGCGGGAAACACCGGGGAGCTGTTTTTT; CDR3: CASSSRLAGNTGELFF
D: .; V: TRBV7-9; size: .; J: TRBJ2-2; DNA: TGTGCCTTCCCTCGGGGTATATGGACCGGGGAGCTGTTTTTT; CDR3: CAFPRGIWTGELFF
D: TRBD2; V: TRBV18; size: .; J: TRBJ2-3; DNA: TGTGCCAGCTCACCACCAAATCGACTAGCGGGGTCTAGCACAGATACGCAGTATTTT; CDR3: CASSPPNRLAGSSTDTQYF
D: TRBD2; V: TRBV5-4; size: .; J: TRBJ2-5; DNA: TGTGCCAGCAGCTTTACTAGCGGAGAGACCCAGTACTTC; CDR3: CASSFTSGETQYF
D: .; V: TRBV28; size: .; J: TRBJ2-7; DNA: TGTGCCAGCACCAAAAAAACAGGGGAGGTCAACTCCTACGAGCAGTACTTC; CDR3: CASTKKTGEVNSYEQYF
D: TRBD2; V: TRBV10-3; size: .; J: TRBJ2-7; DNA: TGTGCCATCAGTGAGTCGGATAGCGGGAGCCACGAGCAGTACTTC; CDR3: CAISESDSGSHEQYF
D: TRBD2; V: TRBV7-2; size: once; J: TRBJ2-7; DNA: TGTGCCAGCAGCTTAGGAACTAGCGGTACCTACGAGCAGTACTTC; CDR3: CASSLGTSGTYEQYF
D: TRBD1; V: TRBV29-1; size: few; J: TRBJ2-1; DNA: TGCAGCGTTGAGGGACAGGGCTACTACAATGAGCAGTTCTTC; CDR3: CSVEGQGYYNEQFF
D: TRBD2; V: TRBV6-2/TRBV6-3; size: .; J: TRBJ2-1; DNA: TGTGCCAGCAGCTCCACTAGCGGGGGGAACAATGAGCAGTTCTTC; CDR3: CASSSTSGGNNEQFF
D: .; V: TRBV14; size: .; J: TRBJ1-2; DNA: TGTGCCAGCAGCCAAGGCCCCGGGGGGCACGGCTATGGCTACACCTTC; CDR3: CASSQGPGGHGYGYTF
D: .; V: TRBV10-2; size: .; J: TRBJ2-2; DNA: TGCGCCAGCCAGTCTTCAGGCTTAAGAACCGGGGAGCTGTTTTTT; CDR3: CASQSSGLRTGELFF
D: TRBD1; V: TRBV15; size: .; J: TRBJ2-5; DNA: TGTGCCACCAGCAGTACGACAGACAGGGAACAAGAGACCCAGTACTTC; CDR3: CATSSTTDREQETQYF
D: TRBD1; V: TRBV29-1; size: .; J: TRBJ1-2; DNA: TGCAGCGTTGAAGAGACAGGGAACTCTGATGGCTACACCTTC; CDR3: CSVEETGNSDGYTF
D: .; V: TRBV15; size: .; J: TRBJ1-4; DNA: TGTGCCACCAGCAGGCAACCCCCCAACAGATCTAATGAAAAACTGTTTTTT; CDR3: CATSRQPPNRSNEKLFF
D: TRBD1; V: TRBV9; size: .; J: TRBJ1-2; DNA: TGTGCCAGCAGCCCTTTGGGACAGGGTCATAATGGCTACACCTTC; CDR3: CASSPLGQGHNGYTF
D: .; V: TRBV28; size: .; J: TRBJ2-4; DNA: TGTGCCAGCCTCCCCTGGGGGTCTGGGTCCAAAAACATTCAGTACTTC; CDR3: CASLPWGSGSKNIQYF
D: .; V: TRBV27; size: .; J: TRBJ2-3; DNA: TGTGCCAGCCGGACCGTCGCAGAGACAGATACGCAGTATTTT; CDR3: CASRTVAETDTQYF
D: .; V: TRBV12-3/TRBV12-4; size: .; J: TRBJ2-3; DNA: TGTGCCAGCAGACCTAGCACAGATACGCAGTATTTT; CDR3: CASRPSTDTQYF
D: TRBD2; V: TRBV24-1; size: .; J: TRBJ2-1; DNA: TGTGCCACCAAGACTAGCGGGGATGAGCAGTTCTTC; CDR3: CATKTSGDEQFF
D: TRBD1; V: TRBV14; size: .; J: TRBJ2-4; DNA: TGTGCCAGCAGCCCTACCCCTGACAGGGGGCGAGCCAAAAACATTCAGTACTTC; CDR3: CASSPTPDRGRAKNIQYF
D: .; V: TRBV28; size: .; J: TRBJ1-4; DNA: TGTGCCAGCAGGGCCCCCGACCAAAGGGGAGAAAAACTGTTTTTT; CDR3: CASRAPDQRGEKLFF